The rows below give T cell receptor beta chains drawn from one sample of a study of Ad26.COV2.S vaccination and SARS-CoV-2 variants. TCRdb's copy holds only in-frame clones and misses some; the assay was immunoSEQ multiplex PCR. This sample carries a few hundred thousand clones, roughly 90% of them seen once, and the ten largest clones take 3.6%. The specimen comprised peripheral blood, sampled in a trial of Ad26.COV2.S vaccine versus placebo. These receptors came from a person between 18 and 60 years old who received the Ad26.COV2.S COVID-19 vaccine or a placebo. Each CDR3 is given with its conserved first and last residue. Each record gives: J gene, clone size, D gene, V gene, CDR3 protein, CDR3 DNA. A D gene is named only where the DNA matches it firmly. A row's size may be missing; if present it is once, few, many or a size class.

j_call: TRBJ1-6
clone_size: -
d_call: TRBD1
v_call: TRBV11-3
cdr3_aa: CASSYTDRGLLSPLHF
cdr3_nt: TGTGCCAGCAGCTACACGGACAGGGGCTTGCTGTCACCCCTCCACTTT

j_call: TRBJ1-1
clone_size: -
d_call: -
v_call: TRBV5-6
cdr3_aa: CASSRNVMYTEAFF
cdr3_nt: TGTGCCAGCAGCCGAAACGTGATGTACACTGAAGCTTTCTTT

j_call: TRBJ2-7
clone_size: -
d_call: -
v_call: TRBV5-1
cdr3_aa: CASSITSGSYEQYF
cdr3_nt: TGCGCCAGCAGCATTACTTCCGGGTCCTACGAGCAGTACTTC

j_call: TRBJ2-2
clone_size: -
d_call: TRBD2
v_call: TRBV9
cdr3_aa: CASSVGTSGGTGELFF
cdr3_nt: TGTGCCAGCAGCGTAGGGACTAGCGGGGGGACCGGGGAGCTGTTTTTT

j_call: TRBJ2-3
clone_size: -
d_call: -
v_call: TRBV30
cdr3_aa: CAWSGGRGTDTQYF
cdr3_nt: TGTGCCTGGAGTGGAGGTAGGGGCACAGATACGCAGTATTTT

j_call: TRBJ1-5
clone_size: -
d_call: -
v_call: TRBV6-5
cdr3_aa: CASSPRGFSNQPQHF
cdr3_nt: TGTGCCAGCAGCCCCCGTGGGTTTAGCAATCAGCCCCAGCATTTT

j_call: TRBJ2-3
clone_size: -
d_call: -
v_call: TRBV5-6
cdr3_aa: CASSVYRGGGTDTQYF
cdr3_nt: TGTGCCAGCAGCGTATACAGGGGAGGCGGCACAGATACGCAGTATTTT

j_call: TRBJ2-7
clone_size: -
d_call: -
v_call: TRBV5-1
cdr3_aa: CASSATGFTTSEQYF
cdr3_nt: TGCGCCAGCAGCGCAACAGGGTTTACGACTTCCGAGCAGTACTTC

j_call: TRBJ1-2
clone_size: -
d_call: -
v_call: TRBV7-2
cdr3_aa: CASSLGGMNYGYTF
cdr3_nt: TGTGCCAGCAGCTTAGGCGGAATGAACTATGGCTACACCTTC

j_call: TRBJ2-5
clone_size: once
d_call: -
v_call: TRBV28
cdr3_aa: CASSPITPQETQYF
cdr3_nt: TGTGCCAGCAGCCCCATTACACCTCAAGAGACCCAGTACTTC

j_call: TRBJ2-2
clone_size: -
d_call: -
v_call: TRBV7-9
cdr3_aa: CASSYRAGELFF
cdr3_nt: TGTGCCAGCAGCTACAGGGCCGGGGAGCTGTTTTTT

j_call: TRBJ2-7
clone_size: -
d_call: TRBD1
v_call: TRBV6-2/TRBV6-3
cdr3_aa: CASSFIPGQGRYEQYF
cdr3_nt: TGTGCCAGCAGTTTCATACCGGGACAGGGACGATACGAGCAGTACTTC

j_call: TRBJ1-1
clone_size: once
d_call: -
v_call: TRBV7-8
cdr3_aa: CASSLGENTEAFF
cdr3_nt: TGTGCCAGCAGCTTGGGGGAGAACACTGAAGCTTTCTTT

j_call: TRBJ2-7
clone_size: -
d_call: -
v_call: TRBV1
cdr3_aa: CTSSQDTGEDYEQYF
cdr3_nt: TGCACCAGCAGCCAAGATACGGGGGAGGATTACGAGCAGTACTTC

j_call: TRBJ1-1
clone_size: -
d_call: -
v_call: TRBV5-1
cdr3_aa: CASSLGFLGMNTEAFF
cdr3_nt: TGCGCCAGCAGCTTGGGGTTCCTGGGAATGAACACTGAAGCTTTCTTT

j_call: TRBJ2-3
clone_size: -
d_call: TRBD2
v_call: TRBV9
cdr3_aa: CASSTFGGGGTDTQYF
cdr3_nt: TGTGCCAGCAGCACCTTTGGCGGGGGGGGCACAGATACGCAGTATTTT

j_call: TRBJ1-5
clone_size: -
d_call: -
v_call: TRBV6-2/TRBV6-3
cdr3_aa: CASSQKSNQPQHF
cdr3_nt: TGTGCCAGCAGTCAGAAAAGCAATCAGCCCCAGCATTTT

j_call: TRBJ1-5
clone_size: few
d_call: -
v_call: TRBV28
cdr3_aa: CASSPRPQPQHF
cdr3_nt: TGTGCCAGCAGTCCCCGTCCCCAGCCCCAGCATTTT

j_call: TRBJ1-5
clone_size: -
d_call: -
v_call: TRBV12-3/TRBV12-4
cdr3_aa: CASTPPLGQPQHF
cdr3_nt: TGTGCCAGCACCCCTCCCCTGGGTCAGCCCCAGCATTTT

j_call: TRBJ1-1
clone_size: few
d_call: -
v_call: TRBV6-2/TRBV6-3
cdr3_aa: CASSTSGLGAFF
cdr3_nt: TGTGCCAGCAGTACTTCAGGGCTCGGGGCTTTCTTT

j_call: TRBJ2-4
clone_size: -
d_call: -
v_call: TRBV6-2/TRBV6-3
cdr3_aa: CASSYGGATDIQYF
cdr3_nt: TGTGCCAGCAGTTACGGGGGGGCGACGGACATTCAGTACTTC

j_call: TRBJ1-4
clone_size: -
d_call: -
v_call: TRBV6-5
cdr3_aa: CASSYSEGGGEKLFF
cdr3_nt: TGTGCCAGCAGTTACTCTGAGGGCGGGGGTGAAAAACTGTTTTTT

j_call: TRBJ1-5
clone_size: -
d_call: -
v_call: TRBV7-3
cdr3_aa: CASSFRSRGNQPQHF
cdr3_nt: TGTGCCAGCAGCTTTCGAAGCCGGGGGAATCAGCCCCAGCATTTT

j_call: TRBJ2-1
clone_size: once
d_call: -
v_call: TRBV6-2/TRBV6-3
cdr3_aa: CASSKQLGGAPYNEQFF
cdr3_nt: TGTGCCAGCAGCAAACAGCTTGGGGGGGCTCCCTACAATGAGCAGTTCTTC

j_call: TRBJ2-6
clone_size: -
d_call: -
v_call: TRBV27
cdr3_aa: CASSFSSGANVLTF
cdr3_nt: TGTGCCAGCAGTTTTTCCTCTGGGGCCAACGTCCTGACTTTC

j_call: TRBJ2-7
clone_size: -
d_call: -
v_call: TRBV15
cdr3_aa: CATSRDRGPYGGQYF
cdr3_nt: TGTGCCACCAGCAGAGATCGAGGGCCGTACGGCGGGCAGTACTTC

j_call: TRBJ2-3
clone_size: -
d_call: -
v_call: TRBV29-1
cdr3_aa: CSVERSTDTQYF
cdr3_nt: TGCAGCGTTGAGAGGAGCACAGATACGCAGTATTTT

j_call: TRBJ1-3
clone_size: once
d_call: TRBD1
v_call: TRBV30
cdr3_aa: CAWTLTGGSTGNTIYF
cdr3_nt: TGTGCCTGGACATTGACAGGGGGTTCAACTGGAAACACCATATATTTT

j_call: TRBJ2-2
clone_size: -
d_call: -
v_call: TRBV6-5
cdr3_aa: CASSPPDNTGELFF
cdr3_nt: TGTGCCAGCAGTCCACCTGACAACACCGGGGAGCTGTTTTTT

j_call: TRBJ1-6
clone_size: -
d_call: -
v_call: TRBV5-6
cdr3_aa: CASSFYSNSPLHF
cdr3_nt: TGTGCCAGCAGCTTTTATAGTAATTCACCCCTCCACTTT

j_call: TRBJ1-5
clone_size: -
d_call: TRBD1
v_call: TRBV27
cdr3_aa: CASSPQGAGNQPQHF
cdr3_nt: TGTGCCAGCAGTCCACAGGGGGCAGGCAATCAGCCCCAGCATTTT

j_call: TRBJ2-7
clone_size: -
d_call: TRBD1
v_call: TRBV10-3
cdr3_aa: CAISESWGQGRMREQYF
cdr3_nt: TGTGCCATCAGTGAGTCCTGGGGACAGGGTAGGATGAGGGAGCAGTACTTC

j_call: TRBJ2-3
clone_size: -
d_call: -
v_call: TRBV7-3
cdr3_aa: CASSPGIIGRDTQYF
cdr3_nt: TGTGCCAGCAGCCCCGGTATAATAGGGAGGGATACGCAGTATTTT

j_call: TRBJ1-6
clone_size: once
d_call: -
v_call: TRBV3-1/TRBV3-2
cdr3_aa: CASSQDARSSYNSPLHF
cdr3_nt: TGTGCCAGCAGCCAAGATGCCAGGAGCTCCTATAATTCACCCCTCCACTTT

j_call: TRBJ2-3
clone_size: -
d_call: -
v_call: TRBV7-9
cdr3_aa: CASSFFSTDTQYF
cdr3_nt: TGTGCCAGCAGCTTTTTTAGCACAGATACGCAGTATTTT

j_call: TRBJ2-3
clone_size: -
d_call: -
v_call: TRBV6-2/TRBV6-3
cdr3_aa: CASSYRTDSTDTQYF
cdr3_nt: TGTGCCAGCAGTTACAGGACGGATAGCACAGATACGCAGTATTTT

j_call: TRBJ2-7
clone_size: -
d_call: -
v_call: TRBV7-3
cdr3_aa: CASSLIGEQYF
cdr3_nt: TGTGCCAGCAGCTTAATAGGCGAGCAGTACTTC

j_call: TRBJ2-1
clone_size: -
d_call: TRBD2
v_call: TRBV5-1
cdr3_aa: CASRKSGGADNEQFF
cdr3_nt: TGCGCCAGCAGGAAAAGCGGGGGGGCCGACAATGAGCAGTTCTTC

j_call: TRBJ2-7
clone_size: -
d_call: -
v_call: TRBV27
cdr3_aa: CASSLSFFSDEQYF
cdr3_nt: TGTGCCAGCAGTTTATCCTTTTTCAGCGACGAGCAGTACTTC

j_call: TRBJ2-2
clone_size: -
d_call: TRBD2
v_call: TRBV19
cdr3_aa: CASSIVLAGKTGELFF
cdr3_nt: TGTGCCAGTAGTATCGTGCTAGCGGGTAAAACCGGGGAGCTGTTTTTT

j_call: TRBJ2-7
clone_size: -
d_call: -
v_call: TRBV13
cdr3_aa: CASSRTQGGEKQYF
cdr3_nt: TGTGCCAGCAGCCGAACCCAGGGGGGGGAGAAGCAGTACTTC

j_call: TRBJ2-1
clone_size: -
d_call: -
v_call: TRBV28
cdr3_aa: CASSVWNEQFF
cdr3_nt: TGTGCCAGCAGCGTGTGGAATGAGCAGTTCTTC

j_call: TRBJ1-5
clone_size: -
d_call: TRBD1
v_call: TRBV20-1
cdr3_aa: CSAGGGQGSLGNQPQHF
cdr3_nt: TGCAGTGCTGGTGGGGGACAGGGAAGTTTGGGCAATCAGCCCCAGCATTTT

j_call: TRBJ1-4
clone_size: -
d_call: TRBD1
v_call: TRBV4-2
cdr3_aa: CASSMRTGRGNEKLFF
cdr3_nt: TGTGCCAGCAGCATGCGGACAGGGAGAGGGAATGAAAAACTGTTTTTT

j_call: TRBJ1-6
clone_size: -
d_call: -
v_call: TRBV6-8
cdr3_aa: CASTRDRTHRAPLHF
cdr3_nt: TGTGCCAGCACCCGGGACCGGACCCATAGGGCGCCCCTCCACTTT

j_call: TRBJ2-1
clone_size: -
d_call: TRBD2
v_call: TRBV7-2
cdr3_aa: CASSDSGYSGDNEQFF
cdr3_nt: TGTGCCAGCAGCGACTCTGGGTATAGCGGGGACAATGAGCAGTTCTTC

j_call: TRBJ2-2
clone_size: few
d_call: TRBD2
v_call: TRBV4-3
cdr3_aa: CASSLDGGGAGTGELFF
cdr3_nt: TGCGCCAGCAGCCTGGATGGCGGGGGGGCCGGCACCGGGGAGCTGTTTTTT

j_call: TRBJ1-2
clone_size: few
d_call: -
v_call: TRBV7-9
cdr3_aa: CASSFNSLYGYTF
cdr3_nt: TGTGCCAGCAGCTTTAACAGCCTCTATGGCTACACCTTC

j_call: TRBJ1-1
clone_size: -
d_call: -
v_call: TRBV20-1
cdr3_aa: CSAAMNTEAFF
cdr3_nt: TGCAGTGCTGCTATGAACACTGAAGCTTTCTTT

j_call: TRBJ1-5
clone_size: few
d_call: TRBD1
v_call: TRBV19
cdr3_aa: CASSSNRGQPQHF
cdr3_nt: TGTGCCAGTAGTTCCAACAGGGGTCAGCCCCAGCATTTT

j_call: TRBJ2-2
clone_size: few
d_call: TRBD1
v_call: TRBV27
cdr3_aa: CASSLGTGSTGELFF
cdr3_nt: TGTGCCAGCAGTTTAGGGACAGGGAGCACCGGGGAGCTGTTTTTT

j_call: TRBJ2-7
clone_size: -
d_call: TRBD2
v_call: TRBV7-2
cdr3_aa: CASSLERGGYEQYF
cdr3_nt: TGTGCCAGCAGCTTAGAACGGGGGGGCTACGAGCAGTACTTC

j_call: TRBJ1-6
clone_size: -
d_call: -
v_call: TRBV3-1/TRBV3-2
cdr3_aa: CASSQTGDYNSPLHF
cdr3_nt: TGTGCCAGCAGCCAAACGGGGGATTATAATTCACCCCTCCACTTT

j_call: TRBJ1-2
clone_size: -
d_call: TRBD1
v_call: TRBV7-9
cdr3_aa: CASSRGDSVNYGYTF
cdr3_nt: TGTGCCAGCAGCCGAGGGGACAGTGTGAACTATGGCTACACCTTC

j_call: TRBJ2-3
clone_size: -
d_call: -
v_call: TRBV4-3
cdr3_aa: CASSQDGARADTQYF
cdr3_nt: TGCGCCAGCAGCCAAGATGGGGCGCGGGCAGATACGCAGTATTTT

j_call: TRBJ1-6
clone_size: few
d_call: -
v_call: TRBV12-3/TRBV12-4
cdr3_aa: CASSLGRVRPLHF
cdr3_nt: TGTGCCAGCAGTTTGGGCAGGGTCCGGCCCCTCCACTTT

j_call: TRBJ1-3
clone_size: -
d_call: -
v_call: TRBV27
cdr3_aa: CASSRGGSGNTIYF
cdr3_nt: TGTGCCAGCAGTCGAGGGGGATCTGGAAACACCATATATTTT

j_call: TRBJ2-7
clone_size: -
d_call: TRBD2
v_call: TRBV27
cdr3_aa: CASSARGGYEQYF
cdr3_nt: TGTGCCAGCAGCGCACGCGGGGGCTACGAGCAGTACTTC